These 26 T cell receptor beta chains were all obtained from the same sample, sequenced in a study of blood T cells in healthy people across ages. Primed by a sample-barcoded 5' primer and a J-beta primer mix, a second PCR proceeded for 7 to 11 cycles. TCRdb reprocessed the 5' RACE reads with MiXCR, giving one entry per CDR3 protein. The repertoire holds 600,000 to 1,000,000 distinct CDR3 sequences, with over 45% as singletons. The sequenced sample consisted of blood. The receptors come from a man aged 25-40 years in good health.

The chain joins TRBV6-6 to TRBJ2-7; D might be TRBD2 (5 bases). This CDR3 region has 16 residues. V lost 0 bases to trimming and J lost 2 bases, with 14 bases between them. Germline CDR1 MNHNY, CDR2 SVGAGI (reference sequence). The CDR3, as DNA: TGTGCCAGCAGTTACTCCTTGACCGGGATTACCTACGAGCAGTACTTC. Translated: CASSYSLTGITYEQYF.

V is TRBV12-3 or TRBV12-4 and J is TRBJ1-1, with D possibly matching TRBD1 (6 bases). CDR3 size: 12 residues. Trimming took 7 bases from V and 6 from J, leaving 12 bases between them. CDR3 sequence (DNA): TGTGCCAGCACTCTACAGGGTGCTGAAGCTTTCTTT. Protein sequence: CASTLQGAEAFF.

The V gene is TRBV7-3, the J gene TRBJ1-2; D may be TRBD1 (5 bases). This CDR3 has 13 amino acids. Germline CDR1 SGHTA, CDR2 FQGTGA. Deletions cut 2 bases from V and 6 bases from J, with 10 bases between. CDR3 sequence: CASSLGADHGYTF. The DNA of the CDR3 is TGTGCCAGCAGCTTAGGGGCTGATCATGGCTACACCTTC. The full variable domain, with the rest looked up from reference TRBV7-3 and TRBJ1-2, is GAGVSQTPSNKVTEKGKYVELRCDPISGHTALYWYRQSLGQGPEFLIYFQGTGAADDSGLPNDRFFAVRPEGSVSTLKIQRTERGDSAVYLCASSLGADHGYTFGSGTRLTVV.

The chain has TRBV20-1 and TRBJ2-3; the D gene is possibly TRBD2 (6 bases). This CDR3 has 12 residues. The ends were cut back, 6 bases at V and 5 bases at J, with 12 bases in the middle. Germline lookup yields CDR1 DFQATT and CDR2 SNEGSKA (reference sequence). CDR3 residues: CSARRGQDTQYF. Written as DNA, the CDR3 is TGCAGTGCAAGGAGGGGCCAAGATACGCAGTATTTT.

A word on this clonotype: This could be a read error, since a much larger clone is one nucleotide away. The rearrangement uses TRBV24-1 and TRBJ2-7; possibly TRBD1 for D (6 bases). V was trimmed by 7 bases and J by 4 bases, leaving 7 bases between them. This CDR3 is built from 11 residues. Germline CDR1 and CDR2: KGHDR and SFDVKD. The CDR3 is CATSDRYEQYF. As DNA, the CDR3 is TGTGCCACCAGCGACAGGTACGAGCAGTACTTC.

This chain connects TRBV29-1 to TRBJ2-2; 10 bases match TRBD2. CDR3 size: 15 residues. Germline V gives CDR1 SQVTM, CDR2 ANQGSEA. Trimming at V came to 2 bases and at J to 3 bases, leaving 3 bases not matched to a gene. CDR3 nucleotide sequence: TGCAGCGTTGAACTAGCGGGAGTTGACACCGGGGAGCTGTTTTTT. Encoded protein: CSVELAGVDTGELFF.

This clonotype was seen at least ten times. The rearrangement links TRBV7-2 to TRBJ1-1; no reliable D call. The CDR3 is 13 amino acids. Trimming stripped 1 base from V and 1 base from J, with 4 bases between. Germline-derived CDR1 and CDR2 are SGHTA and FQGNSA. CDR3 region: CASSLDRNTEAFF. The DNA for the CDR3 is TGTGCCAGCAGCTTAGACAGGAACACTGAAGCTTTCTTT.

This clonotype was observed a few times. The gene calls are TRBV20-1 and TRBJ2-1; 11 nucleotides line up with TRBD2. The CDR3 spans 16 residues. The V segment lost 2 bases and the J segment 5 bases; nucleotides outside the gene matches: 8. From germline, CDR1 is DFQATT and CDR2 SNEGSKA (reference sequence). This CDR3 reads CSARLPSGGLHNEQFF. CDR3 DNA sequence: TGCAGTGCTAGATTGCCTAGCGGGGGGCTCCACAATGAGCAGTTCTTC.

The gene calls are TRBV20-1 and TRBJ1-2, with unresolved D. V was shortened by 3 bases and J by 0 bases, with 11 bases between the two germline ends. From germline, CDR1 is DFQATT and CDR2 SNEGSKA (reference sequence). CDR3 size: 14 residues. CDR3 loop: CSARNPASNYGYTF. CDR3 bases: TGCAGTGCTAGGAACCCGGCTTCTAACTATGGCTACACCTTC.

The CDR3 DNA is TGCGCCAGCAGCTTGGGGACCGGACTCACTGAAGCTTTCTTT. Translating gives CASSLGTGLTEAFF. The chain joins TRBV5-1 to TRBJ1-1, with no clear D. Germline V lookup: CDR1 SGHRS, CDR2 YFSETQ. The ends were cut back, 0 bases at V and 4 bases at J, with 10 bases in the middle. This CDR3 is built from 14 residues.

As concerns this clonotype: A read error may produce the germline difference seen at one junction end. This chain connects TRBV3-1 to TRBJ2-4, with D possibly being TRBD2 (7 bases). The germline V gene encodes CDR1 LGHDT and CDR2 YNNKEL (reference sequence). The CDR3 loop spans 16 amino acids. The CDR3 DNA follows: TGTACCAGCAGCCAAGGGGGGGGAGGGCCCTCCAGCATTCAGTACTTC. It is translated as CTSSQGGGGPSSIQYF.

The chain couples TRBV7-8 to TRBJ1-5, with D possibly being TRBD1 (6 bases). V shed 2 bases and J shed 0 bases, with 14 bases lying between them. The germline gives CDR1 SGHVS, CDR2 FQNEAQ. The CDR3 consists of 17 residues. The CDR3 coding sequence is TGTGCCAGCAGCTTATTCGGGGGCCCAGATAGCAATCAGCCCCAGCATTTT. Translation gives CASSLFGGPDSNQPQHF.

This clonotype was detected a few times. An end of the junction differs from the germline gene, which may be a read error. J is TRBJ2-1 and V is TRBV5-1; 9 bases align to TRBD1. The CDR3 is 15 residues long. Looked up from germline, CDR1 is SGHRS and CDR2 is YFSETQ. CDR3 DNA: TGTGCCAGCTCACCGGGACAGGGCTCCTACAATGAGCAGTTCTTC. It codes for CASSPGQGSYNEQFF.

The chain employs TRBV20-1 and TRBJ1-1; D remains ambiguous. The CDR3 totals 14 residues. The germline V gene encodes CDR1 DFQATT and CDR2 SNEGSKA (reference sequence). V was cut by 0 bases and J by 4 bases, with 12 bases left in between. CDR3: CSARDARGSTEAFF. CDR3 sequence (DNA): TGCAGTGCTAGAGATGCCCGCGGTAGCACTGAAGCTTTCTTT.

This sequence joins TRBV20-1 and TRBJ1-1; D unresolved. The germline V gene encodes CDR1 DFQATT and CDR2 SNEGSKA (reference sequence). Trimming removed 1 base at V and 4 bases at J, with 13 bases between. The CDR3 is 14 amino acids. The CDR3 loop is CSARGPQISTEAFF. The DNA of the CDR3 is TGCAGTGCTAGAGGCCCCCAGATTTCCACTGAAGCTTTCTTT.

This clonotype showed up just a few times. The CDR3 nucleotides are TGTGCCAGCAGCTTGACTGGGAATACGCAGTATTTT. Protein: CASSLTGNTQYF. This sequence joins TRBV7-9 and TRBJ2-3; no clear D. The germline V gene has CDR1 SEHNR and CDR2 FQNEAQ (reference sequence). V was shortened by 3 bases and J by 7 bases, with 8 bases between the two germline ends. The CDR3 length is 12 residues.

The rearrangement uses TRBV15 and TRBJ2-7, with D perhaps TRBD1 (6 bases). The V and J ends lost 2 bases and 5 bases respectively, with 7 bases between them. The germline CDR1 and CDR2 sequences are LNHNV and YYDKDF (reference sequence). The CDR3 extends over 12 amino acids. The CDR3 spells CATSRNRDEQYF. The CDR3 DNA reads TGTGCCACCAGCAGAAACAGGGACGAGCAGTACTTC.

The gene calls are TRBV3-1 and TRBJ2-5; 9 nucleotides match TRBD1. This CDR3 spans 14 amino acids. The germline CDR1 and CDR2 sequences are LGHDT and YNNKEL (reference sequence). The V segment lost 8 bases and the J segment 4 bases; nucleotides outside the gene matches: 8. The DNA of the CDR3 is TGTGCCAGCGGGAGTCTACAGGGGGCAGAGACCCAGTACTTC. This encodes CASGSLQGAETQYF.

The chain uses TRBV6-1 and TRBJ2-3; 8 positions agree with TRBD1. Germline trimming cut 4 bases from V and 5 bases from J; bases unmatched to any gene: 11. The CDR3 contains 16 residues. Germline values: CDR1 MNHNS, CDR2 SASEGT. CDR3 bases: TGTGCCAGCAGTGGTGACAGGGGAGGATGGGGAGATACGCAGTATTTT. This gives the protein CASSGDRGGWGDTQYF.

The V gene is TRBV30, the J gene TRBJ2-1; 9 nucleotides match TRBD2. The ends lost 2 bases at V and 8 bases at J; junction bases unmatched: 16. This CDR3 contains 17 residues. Germline V gives CDR1 GTSNPN, CDR2 SVGIG (reference sequence). This CDR3 reads CAWSPSPAGGPRYEQFF. DNA of the CDR3: TGTGCCTGGAGTCCGTCCCCCGCGGGAGGGCCTAGGTATGAGCAGTTCTTC. Using reference TRBV30 and TRBJ2-1 for the parts outside the CDR3, the full variable domain is SQTIHQWPATLVQPVGSPLSLECTVEGTSNPNLYWYRQAAGRGLQLLFYSVGIGQISSEVPQNLSASRPQDRQFILSSKKLLLSDSGFYLCAWSPSPAGGPRYEQFFGPGTRLTVL.

This chain links TRBV6-1 with TRBJ2-5; 7 nucleotides line up with TRBD1. The J call could be wrong; TRBJ2-7 is a better fit for the DNA end. The germline V gene has CDR1 MNHNS and CDR2 SASEGT. The CDR3 is 14 amino acids. In DNA, the CDR3 is TGTGCCAGCACTGTGACAGGGACACGCGACGAGCAGTACTTC. This gives the protein CASTVTGTRDEQYF.

As to this clonotype: Compared with germline, one end of the junction differs, possibly owing to a read error. The chain uses TRBV6-5 and TRBJ1-2; no clear D gene. Germline lookup yields CDR1 MNHEY and CDR2 SVGAGI. This CDR3 has 14 amino acids. The CDR3 reads CASSYSGINYGYTF. The DNA for the CDR3 is TGTGCCAGCAGCTACTCGGGAATTAACTATGGCTACACCTTC.

This sequence joins TRBV4-3 and TRBJ2-5; perhaps TRBD1 as D (5 bases). V was shortened by 0 bases and J by 11 bases, with 19 bases between the two germline ends. The CDR3 is made up of 15 amino acids. Looked up from germline, CDR1 is LGHNA and CDR2 is YSLEER. For the CDR3, the DNA is TGCGCCAGCAGCCAAGATCGATGGTGGGGCAGTGAGCAGTACTTC. This translates into CASSQDRWWGSEQYF.

Regarding this clonotype: A much larger clone differs by one base, so this may be a read error. This chain uses TRBV7-2 with TRBJ1-1; the D is unclear. This CDR3 region has 15 residues. Germline values: CDR1 SGHTA, CDR2 FQGNSA. The CDR3 DNA reads as TGTGCCAGCAGCCCCCAACGTGGCAGGAACACTGGAGCTTTCTTT. Its translation: CASSPQRGRNTGAFF.

V and J are TRBV5-5 and TRBJ2-4, with D uncertain. The CDR3 covers 14 residues. Germline V gene lookup returns CDR1 SGHKS and CDR2 YYEKEE (reference sequence). Trimming took off 6 bases at V and 13 bases at J, with 23 bases between the two ends. CDR3 loop: CASTDWTRRSEQYF. DNA for the CDR3: TGTGCCAGCACTGACTGGACCCGGAGAAGTGAGCAGTACTTC. The entire variable domain, with the rest obtained from reference TRBV5-5 and TRBJ2-4, is as follows: DAGVTQSPTHLIKTRGQQVTLRCSPISGHKSVSWYQQVLGQGPQFIFQYYEKEERGRGNFPDRFSARQFPNYSSELNVNALLLGDSALYLCASTDWTRRSEQYFGAGTRLSVL.

This clonotype was seen a handful of times. The chain has TRBV11-2 and TRBJ2-7, with TRBD2 identical over 9 bases. The CDR3 has 15 amino acids. Trimming cost V 4 bases and J 4 bases; bases outside gene matches: 8. Germline V lookup: CDR1 SGHAT, CDR2 FQNNGV. The CDR3 DNA reads as TGTGCCAGCAGCTCCAAGCGGGGGGCACTTTACGAGCAGTACTTC. Translated, it gives CASSSKRGALYEQYF.